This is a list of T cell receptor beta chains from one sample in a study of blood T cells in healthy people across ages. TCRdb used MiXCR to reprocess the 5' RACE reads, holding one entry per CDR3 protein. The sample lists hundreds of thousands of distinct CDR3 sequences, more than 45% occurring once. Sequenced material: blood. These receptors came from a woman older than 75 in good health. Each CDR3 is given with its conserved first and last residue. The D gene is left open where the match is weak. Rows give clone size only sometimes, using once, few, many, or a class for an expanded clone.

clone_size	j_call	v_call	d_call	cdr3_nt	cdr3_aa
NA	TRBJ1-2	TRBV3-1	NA	TGTGCCAGCAGCCAAGAGGGCACGTATGGCTACACCTTC	CASSQEGTYGYTF
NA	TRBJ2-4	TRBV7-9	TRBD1	TGTGCCAGCAGCCCTTCGACAGGGACCTTAGCCAAAAACATTCAGTACTTC	CASSPSTGTLAKNIQYF
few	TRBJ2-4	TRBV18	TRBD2	TGTGCCAGCTCACCACCTCAATCGGGAGGAAAGGAGAACATTCAGTACTTC	CASSPPQSGGKENIQYF
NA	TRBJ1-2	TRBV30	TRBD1	TGTGCCTGGATCAACCGGGACAGGGGAAACTATGGCTACACCTTC	CAWINRDRGNYGYTF
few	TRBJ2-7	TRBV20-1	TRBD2	TGCAGTGCTCCAAGGGGCGGGGGTTACGAGCAGTACTTC	CSAPRGGGYEQYF
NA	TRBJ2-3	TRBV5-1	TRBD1	TGCGCCAGCAGCACCGGACAGGGGGCAGGGACGCAGTATTTT	CASSTGQGAGTQYF
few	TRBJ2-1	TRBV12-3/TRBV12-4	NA	TGTGCCAGCAATAATGAGCAGTTCTTC	CASNNEQFF
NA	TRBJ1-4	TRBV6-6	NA	TGTGCCAGCAGGAGAAGTCGGTTCGAAGAACTGTTTTTT	CASRRSRFEELFF
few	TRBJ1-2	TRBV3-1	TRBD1	TGTGCCAGCAGCCAATTTCGGGGGGCAGGGGGGAACTATGGCTACACCTTC	CASSQFRGAGGNYGYTF
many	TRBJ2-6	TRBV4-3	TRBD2	TGCGCCAGCAGCCAAGATGGGCCTAGCGGTAGCTCTGGGGCCAACGTCCTGACTTTC	CASSQDGPSGSSGANVLTF
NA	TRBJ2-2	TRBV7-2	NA	TGTGCCAGCACGCTCACCTCTAACACCGGGGAGCTGTTTTTT	CASTLTSNTGELFF
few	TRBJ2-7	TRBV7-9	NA	TGTGCCAGCAGGGGGGTCCCCTACAATGAGCAGTACTTC	CASRGVPYNEQYF
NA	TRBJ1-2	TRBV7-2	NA	TGTGCCAGCAGCTTAGTTGGGGCAGGGACTAACTATGGCTACACCTTC	CASSLVGAGTNYGYTF
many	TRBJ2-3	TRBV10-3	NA	TGTGCCGCACAGGGCGGGACAGATACGCAGTATTTT	CAAQGGTDTQYF
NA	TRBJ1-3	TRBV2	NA	TGTGCCAGCAGTCGGGACCACTCTGGAAACACCATATATTTT	CASSRDHSGNTIYF
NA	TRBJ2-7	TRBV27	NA	TGTGCCAGCAGTTTTCGGCCAGCTTCTTGGGACGAGCAGTACTTC	CASSFRPASWDEQYF
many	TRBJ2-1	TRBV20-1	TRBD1	TGCAGTGCTAAGGGACAGGGGGCTGGGGCTATCTACAATGAGCAGTTCTTC	CSAKGQGAGAIYNEQFF
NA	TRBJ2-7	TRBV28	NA	TGTGCCAGCAGTACCGTTTTTTCCTACGAGCAGTACTTC	CASSTVFSYEQYF
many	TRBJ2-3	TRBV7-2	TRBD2	TGTGCCAGCAGCTTAATGCGGGGGGGGGCAGATACGCAGTATTTT	CASSLMRGGADTQYF
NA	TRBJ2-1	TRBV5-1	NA	TGCGCCAGCAGCTTTACAGTCGCAAGCTCCTACAATGAGCAGTTCTTC	CASSFTVASSYNEQFF
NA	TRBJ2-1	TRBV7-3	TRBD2	TGTGCCAGCAGCCCCCAGCGGGGGCTGGGCAATGAGCAGTTCTTC	CASSPQRGLGNEQFF
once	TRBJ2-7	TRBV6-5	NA	TGTGCCAGCACCAGCCGACACGAGCAGTACTTC	CASTSRHEQYF
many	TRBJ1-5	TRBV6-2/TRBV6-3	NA	TGTGCCAGCAGGACCACAGGGACTTTGCCCCAGCATTTT	CASRTTGTLPQHF
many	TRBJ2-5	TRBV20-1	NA	TGCAGTGTTCCAAACCAGGGGCAAGAGACCCAGTACTTC	CSVPNQGQETQYF
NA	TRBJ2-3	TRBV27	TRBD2	TGTGCCAGCAGCGTGGACGCCCTCCGCGGGGGAACAGATACGCAGTATTTT	CASSVDALRGGTDTQYF
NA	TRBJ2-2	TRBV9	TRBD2	TGTGCCAGCAGCGATCGACTAGCGGAGAACACCGGGGAGCTGTTTTTT	CASSDRLAENTGELFF
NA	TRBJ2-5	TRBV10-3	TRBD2	TGTGCCATCAGGCGAGGACTAGCGGGGGATCAAGAGACCCAGTACTTC	CAIRRGLAGDQETQYF
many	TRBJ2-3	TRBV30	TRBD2	TGTGCCTGGACTAGCGGGAACACAGATACGCAGTATTTT	CAWTSGNTDTQYF
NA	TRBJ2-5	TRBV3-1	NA	TGTGCCAGCAGCCAAATAACGGGAGAGACCCAGTACTTC	CASSQITGETQYF
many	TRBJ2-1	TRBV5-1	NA	TGCGCCAGCAGCGCGGACACGAGCTCCTACAATGAGCAGTTCTTC	CASSADTSSYNEQFF
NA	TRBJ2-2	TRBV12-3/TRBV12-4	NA	TGTGCCAGCAGTTTTGAGGGGTCCGGGGAGCTGTTTTTT	CASSFEGSGELFF
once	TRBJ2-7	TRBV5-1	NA	TGCGCCAGCAGCTTGGGATTAGGGGCTAATGAGCAGTACTTC	CASSLGLGANEQYF
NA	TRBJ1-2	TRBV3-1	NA	TGTGCCAGCAGCTCCCGGGCCCGCCGGTACACCTTC	CASSSRARRYTF